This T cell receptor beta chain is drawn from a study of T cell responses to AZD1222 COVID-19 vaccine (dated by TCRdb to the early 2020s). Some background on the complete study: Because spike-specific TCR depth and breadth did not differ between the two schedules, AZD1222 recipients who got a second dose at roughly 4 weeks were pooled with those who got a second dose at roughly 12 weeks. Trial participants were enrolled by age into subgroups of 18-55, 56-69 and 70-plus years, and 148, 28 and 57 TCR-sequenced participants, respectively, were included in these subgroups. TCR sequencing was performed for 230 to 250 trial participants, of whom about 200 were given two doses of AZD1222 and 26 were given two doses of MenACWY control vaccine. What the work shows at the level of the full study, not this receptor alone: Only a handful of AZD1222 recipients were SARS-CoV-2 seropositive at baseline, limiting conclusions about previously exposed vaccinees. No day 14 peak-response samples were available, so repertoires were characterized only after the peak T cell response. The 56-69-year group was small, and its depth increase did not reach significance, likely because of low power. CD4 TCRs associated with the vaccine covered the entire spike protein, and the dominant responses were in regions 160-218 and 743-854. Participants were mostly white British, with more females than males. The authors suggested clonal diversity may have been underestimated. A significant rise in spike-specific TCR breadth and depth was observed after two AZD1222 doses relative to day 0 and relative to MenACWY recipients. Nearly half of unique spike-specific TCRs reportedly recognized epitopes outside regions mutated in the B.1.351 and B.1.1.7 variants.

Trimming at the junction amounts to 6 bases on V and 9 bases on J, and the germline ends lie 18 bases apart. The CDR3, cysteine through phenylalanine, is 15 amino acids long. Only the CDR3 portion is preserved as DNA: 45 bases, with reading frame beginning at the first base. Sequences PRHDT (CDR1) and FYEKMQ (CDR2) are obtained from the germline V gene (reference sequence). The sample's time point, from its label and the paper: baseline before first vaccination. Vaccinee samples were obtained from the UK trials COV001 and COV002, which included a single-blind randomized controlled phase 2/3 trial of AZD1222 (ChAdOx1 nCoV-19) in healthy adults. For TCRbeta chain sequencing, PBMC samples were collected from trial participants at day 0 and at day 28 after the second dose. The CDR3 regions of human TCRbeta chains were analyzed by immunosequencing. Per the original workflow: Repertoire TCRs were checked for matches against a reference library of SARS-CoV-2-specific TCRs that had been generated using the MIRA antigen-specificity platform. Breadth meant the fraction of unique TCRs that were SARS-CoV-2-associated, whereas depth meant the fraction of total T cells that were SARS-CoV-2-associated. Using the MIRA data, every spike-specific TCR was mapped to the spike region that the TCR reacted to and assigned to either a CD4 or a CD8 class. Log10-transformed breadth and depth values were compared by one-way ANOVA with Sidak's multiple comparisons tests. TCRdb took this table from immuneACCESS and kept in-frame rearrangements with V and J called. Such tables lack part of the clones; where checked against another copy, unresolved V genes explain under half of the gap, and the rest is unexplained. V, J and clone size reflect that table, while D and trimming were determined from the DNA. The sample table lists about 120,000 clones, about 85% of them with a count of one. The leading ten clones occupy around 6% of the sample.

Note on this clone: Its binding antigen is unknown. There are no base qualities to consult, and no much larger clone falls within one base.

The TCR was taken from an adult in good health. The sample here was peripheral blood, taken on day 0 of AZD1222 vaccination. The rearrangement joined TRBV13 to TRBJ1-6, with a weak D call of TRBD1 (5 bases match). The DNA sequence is TGTGCCAGCAGAGAGGGACGAGTTGACAGTTCACCCCTCCACTTT. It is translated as CASREGRVDSSPLHF.